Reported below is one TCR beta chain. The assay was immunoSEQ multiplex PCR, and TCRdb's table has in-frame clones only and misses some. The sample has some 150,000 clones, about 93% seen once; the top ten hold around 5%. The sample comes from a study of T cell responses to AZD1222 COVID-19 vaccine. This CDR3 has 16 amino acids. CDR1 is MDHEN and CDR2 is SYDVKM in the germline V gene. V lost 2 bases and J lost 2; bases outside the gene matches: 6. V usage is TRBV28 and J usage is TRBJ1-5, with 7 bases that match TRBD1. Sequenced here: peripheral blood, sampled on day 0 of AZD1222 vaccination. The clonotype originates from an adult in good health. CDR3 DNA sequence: TGTGCCAGCAGTTTAAACAGGGGAGCGGGCAATCAGCCCCAGCATTTT. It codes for CASSLNRGAGNQPQHF.